Listed here are 17 T cell receptor beta chains from one sample, sequenced in a study of blood T cell repertoires in COVID-19. Measured with immunoSEQ multiplex PCR; TCRdb has only the in-frame clones, and not every one. The data show about 140,000 clones, with about three quarters seen just once and about 3.2% held by the top ten. Sequenced sample: PBMCs or T cells enriched from blood (not recorded which). These receptors all stem from a woman aged 45-60 years who had recovered from COVID-19.

The chain links TRBV27 to TRBJ2-1; TRBD2 agrees at 14 bases. This CDR3 is built from 19 residues. The germline V gene has CDR1 MNHEY and CDR2 SMNVEV (reference sequence). The V and J ends lost 6 bases and 0 bases, in that order; junction bases with no gene match: 10. The CDR3 DNA follows: TGTGCCAGCAGCAAGGGACTAGCGGGAGACGGACCCTCCTACAATGAGCAGTTCTTC. Its protein product is CASSKGLAGDGPSYNEQFF.

This clone has just a few counts. The chain recombines TRBV19 with TRBJ1-5; TRBD1 agrees at 10 bases. The junction had 8 bases not matched to a gene; V was cut back by 3 bases and J by 0 bases. Germline CDR1 reads LNHDA; CDR2 reads SQIVND (reference sequence). The CDR3 sequence is 18 residues long. The CDR3 loop is CASSIGTGVFSSNQPQHF. The CDR3 DNA sequence: TGTGCCAGTAGTATCGGGACAGGGGTTTTTAGTAGCAATCAGCCCCAGCATTTT. Full variable domain (missing parts from reference TRBV19 and TRBJ1-5): DGGITQSPKYLFRKEGQNVTLSCEQNLNHDAMYWYRQDPGQGLRLIYYSQIVNDFQKGDIAEGYSVSREKKESFPLTVTSAQKNPTAFYLCASSIGTGVFSSNQPQHFGDGTRLSIL.

The chain joins TRBV12-3 or TRBV12-4 to TRBJ1-5; 7 nucleotides line up with TRBD1. The CDR3 loop spans 13 amino acids. With V trimmed by 8 bases and J by 5 bases, 6 bases remained unmatched. The CDR3 loop reads CASRVQGDQPQHF. The CDR3 DNA sequence: TGTGCCAGCCGCGTTCAGGGGGATCAGCCCCAGCATTTT.

The rearrangement joins TRBV7-9 to TRBJ2-2; D not certain. The CDR3 runs 12 residues. Germline-derived CDR1 and CDR2 are SEHNR and FQNEAQ (reference sequence). Trimming left V 3 bases short and J 7 bases short, with 6 bases between. CDR3 loop: CASSLRIGELFF. The CDR3 nucleotides read TGTGCCAGCAGCTTGAGGATCGGGGAGCTGTTTTTT.

This clone was counted at least ten times. This chain joins TRBV6-4 and TRBJ2-3; 13 nucleotides align to TRBD2. The J segment lost 3 bases and the V segment lost 5 bases, leaving 2 bases of the junction unmatched. CDR3 size: 15 residues. Germline V gene sequence: CDR1 MRHNA, CDR2 SNTAGT. The chain's CDR3 is CASSPTSGGTDTQYF. Written as DNA, the CDR3 is TGTGCCAGCAGTCCGACTAGCGGGGGGACAGATACGCAGTATTTT.

The chain links TRBV7-9 to TRBJ2-7; 9 bases agree with TRBD2. The germline gives CDR1 SEHNR, CDR2 FQNEAQ (reference sequence). J was trimmed by 5 bases and V by 5 bases; bases with no gene match: 10. The CDR3 has 15 amino acids. CDR3 coding DNA: TGTGCCAGCAGCCGCACCGGGACTAGCAACCACGAGCAGTACTTC. It is translated as CASSRTGTSNHEQYF. Together with reference TRBV7-9 and TRBJ2-7, the CDR3 gives the full variable domain: DTGVSQNPRHKITKRGQNVTFRCDPISEHNRLYWYRQTLGQGPEFLTYFQNEAQLEKSRLLSDRFSAERPKGSFSTLEIQRTEQGDSAMYLCASSRTGTSNHEQYFGPGTRLTVT.

The chain employs TRBV6-5 and TRBJ1-2; 8 bases line up with TRBD1. The CDR3 has 13 amino acids. V shed 2 bases, J shed 4 bases, and the junction held 0 bases outside the gene matches. In germline, CDR1 is MNHEY, CDR2 SVGAGI. The CDR3: CASSYDRGYGYTF. Here the CDR3 DNA reads TGTGCCAGCAGTTACGACAGGGGCTATGGCTACACCTTC.

V and J are TRBV11-3 and TRBJ2-5, with D unclear. The V and J ends lost 1 base and 0 bases respectively, with 9 bases between them. This CDR3 region has 15 residues. The V gene's germline CDR1 is SGHNT and CDR2 YENEEA. The CDR3 bases are TGTGCCAGCAGCTTAGCCATGGCGGACCAAGAGACCCAGTACTTC. Encoded protein: CASSLAMADQETQYF. Variable domain in full (rest from reference TRBV11-3 and TRBJ2-5): EAGVVQSPRYKIIEKKQPVAFWCNPISGHNTLYWYLQNLGQGPELLIRYENEEAVDDSQLPKDRFSAERLKGVDSTLKIQPAELGDSAVYLCASSLAMADQETQYFGPGTRLLVL.

This clone was observed a handful of times. The genes are TRBV7-3 and TRBJ2-1; TRBD2 aligns across 10 bases. There are 14 residues in the CDR3. The junction had 6 bases not matched to a gene; V was cut back by 4 bases and J by 9 bases. Germline CDR1 is SGHTA and CDR2 is FQGTGA. The CDR3 DNA reads TGTGCCAGCAGCTATAGCGGGGGGATCACTGAGCAGTTCTTC. Translation: CASSYSGGITEQFF. Drawing the rest from reference TRBV7-3 and TRBJ2-1, the complete variable domain is GAGVSQTPSNKVTEKGKYVELRCDPISGHTALYWYRQSLGQGPEFLIYFQGTGAADDSGLPNDRFFAVRPEGSVSTLKIQRTERGDSAVYLCASSYSGGITEQFFGPGTRLTVL.

The chain employs TRBV5-1 and TRBJ1-6; D may be TRBD1 (5 bases). The ends were cut back, 3 bases at V and 7 bases at J, with 11 bases in the middle. This CDR3 contains 14 residues. Germline values: CDR1 SGHRS, CDR2 YFSETQ. In DNA, the CDR3 is TGCGCCAGCAGCTCGGGAGAGGGGAATTCACCCCTCCACTTT. This translates into CASSSGEGNSPLHF.

The rearrangement links TRBV9 to TRBJ1-1, with D unclear. There are 13 residues in the CDR3. Per germline, CDR1 SGDLS and CDR2 YYNGEE. Trimming left V 4 bases short and J 4 bases short, with 11 bases between. The CDR3 bases are TGTGCCAGCAGCCCCTCTACCGGCACTGAAGCTTTCTTT. Its translation is CASSPSTGTEAFF. The variable domain in full, with the rest retrieved from reference TRBV9 and TRBJ1-1, is DSGVTQTPKHLITATGQRVTLRCSPRSGDLSVYWYQQSLDQGLQFLIQYYNGEERAKGNILERFSAQQFPDLHSELNLSSLELGDSALYFCASSPSTGTEAFFGQGTRLTVV.

CDR3 nucleotides: TGTGCCAGCAGCGCCTCCCAGGGGGCCGTAGATGGCTACACCTTC. It yields the protein CASSASQGAVDGYTF. The J gene is TRBJ1-2, the V gene TRBV9; 8 bases line up with TRBD1. CDR1 SGDLS and CDR2 YYNGEE come from the germline V gene. There are 15 residues in the CDR3. J gave up 6 bases and V 3 bases, and 10 bases lay outside the gene matches.

The rearrangement links TRBV3-1 (or the pseudogene TRBV3-2) to TRBJ2-2; D gene ambiguous. Per the germline V gene, CDR1 is LGHDT and CDR2 is YNNKEL (reference sequence). V shed 0 bases and J shed 3 bases, with 11 bases lying between them. The CDR3 covers 16 residues. This chain's CDR3 is CASSQDWQIHTGELFF. CDR3 DNA sequence: TGTGCCAGCAGCCAAGATTGGCAGATCCACACCGGGGAGCTGTTTTTT.

This clone has a handful of counts. V is TRBV6-5 and J is TRBJ1-3, with 8 nucleotides matching TRBD1. CDR1 MNHEY and CDR2 SVGAGI come from the germline V gene. With V trimmed by 5 bases and J by 3 bases, 6 bases remained unmatched. The length of the CDR3 is 15 residues. DNA for the CDR3: TGTGCCAGCAGTCCTGGACAGGGCGGTGGAAACACCATATATTTT. It translates to CASSPGQGGGNTIYF.

Only one count was recorded for this clone. The V call is TRBV5-4, the J call TRBJ2-7; possibly TRBD1 for D (6 bases). The V gene lost 3 bases and the J gene lost 0 bases, with 10 bases spanning the gap. The length of the CDR3 is 14 residues. Looked up from germline, CDR1 is SGHNT and CDR2 is YYREEE (reference sequence). The CDR3 protein is CASSSDRSSYEQYF. The CDR3, as DNA: TGTGCCAGCAGCTCCGACAGGAGCTCCTACGAGCAGTACTTC.

V usage is TRBV27 and J usage is TRBJ2-2; D gene unclear. Trimming pared 3 bases from V and 2 bases from J, leaving 7 bases between. Germline loops: CDR1 MNHEY, CDR2 SMNVEV (reference sequence). CDR3 size: 14 residues. The CDR3 protein is CASSFFQNTGELFF. Written as DNA, the CDR3 is TGTGCCAGCAGTTTTTTCCAAAACACCGGGGAGCTGTTTTTT.

The rearrangement links TRBV9 to TRBJ1-3, with TRBD1 as a possible D gene (6 bases). The CDR3 totals 16 residues. CDR1 and CDR2 (germline): SGDLS, YYNGEE. Trimming left V 0 bases short and J 3 bases short, with 13 bases between. The CDR3 nucleotides read TGTGCCAGCAGCGTAGGAAGGGGGATCGGTGGAAACACCATATATTTT. It translates to CASSVGRGIGGNTIYF.